The subject of this entry is one T cell receptor beta chain. This receptor's antigen is unknown. No much larger clone is present one base from it, and per-base qualities are unavailable. The data were obtained in a study of sequential checkpoint blockade in melanoma (dated by TCRdb to the late 2010s). Some background on the complete study: Patients were randomized 1:1 to first-line nivolumab followed by ipilimumab (arm A) or ipilimumab followed by nivolumab (arm B). Roughly 80% of the matched tumor biopsy pairs taken before and after treatment were from the same lesion. For under 25 patients, matched tumor biopsies were taken both before treatment and at week 13, after single-agent nivolumab (arm A) or ipilimumab (arm B). Maintenance nivolumab came after both trial sequences. TCRbeta immunosequencing was performed on DNA from approximately 93 pretreatment melanoma tumor samples. The research as a whole found: In the nivolumab-first arm (arm A), pretreatment tumor TIL clonality was associated with response (P = .04). Achieving clinical benefit was about 30 times more likely for patients whose tumor T-cell fraction and clonality increased by week 13. Small sample sizes and reduced statistical power limited the analyses of tumor T-cell fraction within each arm. PD-L1 staining and CD8+ T-cell counts correlated with tumor T-cell fraction and clonality, whereas mutational load did not. Larger, independent patient cohorts are needed to validate the response-prediction model that combines TCR metrics and mutation burden.

The immunoSEQ Assay was used to immunosequence TCRbeta CDR3 regions from genomic DNA. Prior to high-throughput sequencing, genomic DNA was amplified by bias-controlled multiplex PCR. The source study handled its data this way. To quantify the absolute abundance of each unique TCRbeta CDR3 region, the sequences were collapsed and filtered. Clonality, defined as 1 minus Pielou's evenness, was calculated using only productive rearrangements. To compute tumor T-cell fraction, TCRbeta template counts were normalized to usable DNA, with usable DNA estimated from several housekeeping genes. A previously published method was used to identify clones whose frequencies were significantly greater in on-treatment samples than in baseline samples. The table comes from immuneACCESS by way of TCRdb, which keeps in-frame sequences with V and J called. Part of the clones is missing from these tables; in studies checked, under half for an unresolved V gene and the rest for unknown reasons. The V and J calls and the clone size are those of that table, but D and trimming were determined from the DNA. Counted in this sample were tens of thousands of clones; roughly 32% of them appeared once. The ten largest clones add up to about 1.5% of the sample.

Trimming takes 7 bases off V and 4 bases off J; junction bases not matched to a gene: 12. The CDR3 measures 18 amino acids from cysteine to phenylalanine. This entry keeps only the CDR3 DNA: 54 bases, framed from base 1. The treatment or condition label of this sample denotes: randomized to nivolumab then ipilimumab (arm A) or the reverse (arm B). Prior DNA-damaging chemotherapy had not been received by any trial patient. Samples came from patients with melanoma in CheckMate 064, a randomized, open-label phase II trial of sequential checkpoint blockade. Tumor TCR sequencing used genomic DNA from formalin-fixed paraffin-embedded (FFPE) tissue samples.

The sequence is built from TRBV23-1 and TRBJ2-5; TRBD2 agrees with 16 junctional bases. TRBV23-1 carries the ORF label, with uncertain function. The TCR comes from a human donor with melanoma. The sample consisted of tumor tissue (inferred from file names), taken from a patient given nivolumab and ipilimumab in sequence. The nucleotide sequence is TGCGCCAGCACCCGTACGGGACTAGCGGGAGGGCCGGGAGAGACCCAGTACTTC. Translated, it gives CASTRTGLAGGPGETQYF.